The 17 T cell receptor beta chains below all came from one sample that was sequenced in a study of identical twins. TCRdb itself ran the 5' RACE reads through MiXCR, one entry per CDR3 protein. The profile shows around 450,000 distinct CDR3 sequences, 13% to 15% of them singletons. This sample also appeared in a second study, on yellow fever vaccine responses in identical twins.

The sample consisted of CD4+ T cells sorted from blood. Receptor source: a woman between 18 and 29 years old in good health.

The V and J genes are TRBV10-3 and TRBJ1-1, with D hard to call. V was trimmed by 5 bases and J by 1 base, leaving 2 bases between them. This CDR3 contains 11 residues. CDR1 and CDR2 from the germline V gene are ENHRY and SYGVKD. The CDR3 loop is CAISKNTEAFF. The CDR3 DNA follows: TGTGCCATCAGTAAGAACACTGAAGCTTTCTTT.

This clonotype was found many times. The chain couples TRBV4-3 to TRBJ2-7; unclear D gene. From germline, CDR1 is LGHNA and CDR2 YSLEER. V lost 0 bases to trimming and J lost 7 bases, with 10 bases between them. This CDR3 is built from 13 residues. CDR3 in amino acids: CASSQDPTLEQYF. CDR3 coding DNA: TGCGCCAGCAGCCAAGATCCGACCTTGGAGCAGTACTTC.

The rearrangement joins TRBV7-2 to TRBJ2-1, with 11 bases lining up with TRBD2. The germline CDR1 and CDR2 sequences are SGHTA and FQGNSA. The ends lost 5 bases at V and 6 bases at J; junction bases unmatched: 9. The CDR3 is 16 amino acids. Here the CDR3 reads CASSTDLAGGSNEQFF. As DNA, the CDR3 is TGTGCCAGCAGCACGGACTTAGCGGGGGGGTCCAATGAGCAGTTCTTC.

This clonotype was observed a handful of times. This chain uses TRBV6-1 with TRBJ2-6; TRBD1 agrees at 9 bases. V was clipped by 6 bases and J by 0 bases; unmatched bases: 6. This CDR3 contains 17 residues. The V gene's germline CDR1 is MNHNS and CDR2 SASEGT. For the CDR3, the DNA is TGTGCCAGCAGCCGAGGGACAGGGTCCTCTGGGGCCAACGTCCTGACTTTC. Amino acid sequence: CASSRGTGSSGANVLTF.

This clonotype was seen only a few times. This chain uses TRBV19 with TRBJ2-1; D is perhaps TRBD2 (5 bases). Germline CDR1 reads LNHDA; CDR2 reads SQIVND (reference sequence). The CDR3 loop spans 13 amino acids. Trimming stripped 10 bases from V and 9 bases from J, with 19 bases between. The CDR3 sequence is CATIASAGAEQFF. CDR3 nucleotide sequence: TGTGCCACCATAGCCTCGGCGGGTGCTGAGCAGTTCTTC. The variable domain in full, completed from reference TRBV19 and TRBJ2-1, reads DGGITQSPKYLFRKEGQNVTLSCEQNLNHDAMYWYRQDPGQGLRLIYYSQIVNDFQKGDIAEGYSVSREKKESFPLTVTSAQKNPTAFYLCATIASAGAEQFFGPGTRLTVL.

The V call is TRBV12-3 or TRBV12-4, the J call TRBJ2-1; TRBD1 matches 8 bases. Trimming cost V 6 bases and J 7 bases; bases outside gene matches: 11. The CDR3 has 15 amino acids. CDR3 sequence reads: CASSSEQGAVNEQFF. The CDR3 coding sequence is TGTGCCAGCAGCTCAGAGCAGGGGGCAGTGAATGAGCAGTTCTTC.

Only a few counts were recorded for this clonotype. The rearrangement links TRBV19 to TRBJ1-5, with D possibly TRBD1 on 5 matching bases. V lost 0 bases and J 0 bases, leaving 9 bases between the germline ends. CDR1 and CDR2 (germline): LNHDA, SQIVND (reference sequence). The CDR3 runs 16 residues. The CDR3 DNA reads as TGTGCCAGTAGTATAGATCCGGGGCATAGCAATCAGCCCCAGCATTTT. Encoded protein: CASSIDPGHSNQPQHF.

This clonotype was counted only a few times. In nucleotides, the CDR3 is TGTGCCAGCAGCTTATTGTTAGGGACTAATGAAAAACTGTTTTTT. Amino acids: CASSLLLGTNEKLFF. The gene calls are TRBV7-9 and TRBJ1-4, with D unresolved. This CDR3 region has 15 residues. Germline V CDR1 and CDR2: SEHNR, FQNEAQ (reference sequence). V lost 2 bases and J lost 2, with 9 bases in between.

The V and J genes are TRBV5-1 and TRBJ2-1; 7 bases map to TRBD1. Germline CDR1 and CDR2: SGHRS and YFSETQ. Germline trimming cut 1 base from V and 7 bases from J; bases unmatched to any gene: 8. The CDR3 is 15 amino acids. CDR3 bases: TGCGCCAGCAGCTTGTCCCTGACAGGGCCGAATGAGCAGTTCTTC. Amino acids: CASSLSLTGPNEQFF.

This clonotype showed up many times. The chain carries TRBV5-1 and TRBJ2-1; 8 positions agree with TRBD1. J gave up 5 bases and V 0 bases, and 1 base lay outside the gene matches. The CDR3 is 14 residues long. Germline CDR1 SGHRS, CDR2 YFSETQ. The CDR3 DNA follows: TGCGCCAGCAGCTTGGGGACAGGGAACAATGAGCAGTTCTTC. Protein: CASSLGTGNNEQFF.

This clonotype has only a few counts. Written as DNA, the CDR3 is TGTGCCAGCAGTCTAAGTGGGGCCCTGAGCACAGATACGCAGTATTTT. Amino acids: CASSLSGALSTDTQYF. The genes are TRBV6-1 and TRBJ2-3; possible D gene TRBD1, 5 bases. The CDR3 runs 16 residues. CDR1 is MNHNS, CDR2 SASEGT, per germline. Trimming took off 5 bases at V and 0 bases at J, with 15 bases between the two ends.

This chain joins TRBV5-1 and TRBJ2-4; 9 bases line up with TRBD1. Trimming removed 2 bases from V and 15 bases from J; junction bases left unmatched: 18. CDR3 length: 16 residues. The germline gives CDR1 SGHRS, CDR2 YFSETQ. CDR3 in DNA: TGCGCCAGCAGCTTAGGAAGACAGGGGGTAAACATTCAGTGGTACTTC. As protein: CASSLGRQGVNIQWYF.

V gene TRBV11-2 combines with J gene TRBJ2-1; the D call may be TRBD1 or TRBD2 (5 bases each). The V gene's germline CDR1 is SGHAT and CDR2 FQNNGV. The CDR3 runs 18 residues. V lost 3 bases, J lost 2 bases, and 20 bases lay in between. The DNA of the CDR3 is TGTGCCAGCAGCTTTAGAGTAGCGACAGCGCCCACCTACAATGAGCAGTTCTTC. This encodes CASSFRVATAPTYNEQFF.

This clonotype has only a few counts. The gene calls are TRBV5-1 and TRBJ2-5; TRBD1 agrees at 7 bases. The V segment lost 3 bases and the J segment 3 bases; nucleotides outside the gene matches: 2. The CDR3 has 13 residues. Germline CDR1 and CDR2: SGHRS and YFSETQ. Written as DNA, the CDR3 is TGCGCCAGCAGCTCCGGACAGGAAGAGACCCAGTACTTC. Protein sequence: CASSSGQEETQYF.

The sample holds a few counts of this clonotype. V usage is TRBV5-1 and J usage is TRBJ2-3; TRBD1 is a possible D gene (6 bases). Germline V CDR1 and CDR2: SGHRS, YFSETQ. The CDR3 is 13 amino acids. V was cut by 0 bases and J by 5 bases, with 7 bases left in between. In DNA form, the CDR3 reads TGCGCCAGCAGCTTGGCAGGGGTAGATACGCAGTATTTT. It codes for CASSLAGVDTQYF.

This clonotype was counted a few times. This chain links TRBV5-8 with TRBJ2-1, with D possibly matching TRBD2 (6 bases). Trimming stripped 4 bases from V and 4 bases from J, with 15 bases between. Germline values: CDR1 SGHTS, CDR2 YDEGEE. This CDR3 spans 15 amino acids. The CDR3 DNA reads TGTGCCAGCAGCCAAGGTACGGGAGTTTACAATGAGCAGTTCTTC. As protein: CASSQGTGVYNEQFF. The full variable domain, completed using reference TRBV5-8 and TRBJ2-1, is EAGVTQSPTHLIKTRGQQATLRCSPISGHTSVYWYQQALGLGLQFLLWYDEGEERNRGNFPPRFSGRQFPNYSSELNVNALELEDSALYLCASSQGTGVYNEQFFGPGTRLTVL.

The chain employs TRBV28 and TRBJ1-6; D is ambiguous. CDR3 length: 13 residues. In germline, CDR1 is MDHEN, CDR2 SYDVKM. The ends were cut back, 6 bases at V and 7 bases at J, with 10 bases in the middle. The CDR3: CASRSPYNSPLHF. Written as DNA, the CDR3 is TGTGCCAGCAGAAGCCCTTACAATTCACCCCTCCACTTT.